A selection of T cell receptor beta chains follows, all from one sample in a study of shared clonotypes between healthy human individuals. Libraries were prepared by immunoSEQ multiplex PCR; TCRdb keeps only in-frame clonotypes and omits some of them. The sample lists more than 550,000 clones; about 90% were seen once. Material for sequencing was naive CD8+ T cells sorted from blood. The receptors here all came from a young man in good health. Each CDR3 is given with its conserved first and last residue. The D gene is left open where the match is weak. Some rows mark clone size as missing; the rest say once, few, many or name a class of expanded clone.

j_gene | v_gene | d_gene | abundance | CDR3aa | CDR3nt
TRBJ2-7 | TRBV28 | TRBD2 | - | CASSSTSGTNTYEQYF | TGTGCCAGCAGTTCCACTAGCGGGACGAATACCTACGAGCAGTACTTC
TRBJ2-3 | TRBV28 | TRBD1 | - | CASSLGQGLSTDTQYF | TGTGCCAGCAGTTTAGGACAGGGACTGTCTACAGATACGCAGTATTTT
TRBJ2-7 | TRBV29-1 | TRBD2 | - | CSVVLAGSYEQYF | TGCAGCGTTGTGTTAGCGGGAAGTTACGAGCAGTACTTC
TRBJ1-5 | TRBV7-9 | TRBD1 | - | CASSQGGRGSNQPQHF | TGTGCCAGCAGCCAGGGGGGAAGGGGGAGCAATCAGCCCCAGCATTTT
TRBJ2-1 | TRBV27 | - | - | CASSLSSVYNEQFF | TGTGCCAGCAGTTTATCGTCAGTCTACAATGAGCAGTTCTTC
TRBJ2-3 | TRBV5-6 | - | - | CASSLFAGGISTDTQYF | TGTGCCAGCAGCTTGTTTGCAGGGGGGATTTCCACAGATACGCAGTATTTT
TRBJ1-2 | TRBV30 | - | - | CAWSVSLNYGYTF | TGTGCCTGGAGTGTAAGCTTAAACTATGGCTACACCTTC
TRBJ2-1 | TRBV19 | - | - | CASGTFRGNYYEQFF | TGTGCCAGTGGGACTTTCAGGGGGAACTATTATGAGCAGTTCTTC
TRBJ2-1 | TRBV10-2 | TRBD2 | - | CASVSGSAKNEQFF | TGCGCCAGCGTTAGCGGGAGCGCAAAGAATGAGCAGTTCTTC
TRBJ1-3 | TRBV27 | - | - | CASSGGGRQELYF | TGTGCCAGCAGTGGAGGCGGGAGGCAAGAATTATATTTT
TRBJ2-7 | TRBV7-8 | TRBD1 | few | CASSLAGQGYEQYF | TGTGCCAGCAGCTTAGCAGGACAGGGCTACGAGCAGTACTTC
TRBJ2-5 | TRBV21-1 | - | - | CASSKESVAGLQETQYF | TGTGCCAGCAGCAAAGAGTCAGTGGCAGGATTACAAGAGACCCAGTACTTC
TRBJ2-3 | TRBV5-1 | TRBD2 | - | CASSSANERERDTQYF | TGCGCCAGCAGCTCCGCTAATGAGCGGGAGAGAGATACGCAGTATTTT
TRBJ2-5 | TRBV29-1 | TRBD2 | - | CSVEGLAEETQYF | TGCAGCGTTGAGGGACTAGCGGAAGAGACCCAGTACTTC
TRBJ2-3 | TRBV27 | TRBD1 | - | CASSPTGQGRADTQYF | TGTGCCAGTTCTCCGACAGGACAGGGGAGGGCAGATACGCAGTATTTT
TRBJ1-2 | TRBV6-5 | - | - | CASSGHLGYTF | TGTGCCAGCAGTGGACATCTTGGCTACACCTTC
TRBJ1-1 | TRBV10-3 | TRBD1 | - | CAITDDRGYDEAFF | TGTGCCATCACTGATGACAGGGGATACGATGAAGCTTTCTTT
TRBJ2-7 | TRBV27 | - | - | CASSLGLGYEQYF | TGTGCCAGCAGTTTAGGGCTGGGGTACGAGCAGTACTTC
TRBJ2-3 | TRBV30 | - | - | CAWSVLGTDTQYF | TGTGCCTGGAGTGTACTTGGCACAGATACGCAGTATTTT
TRBJ2-1 | TRBV5-4 | - | few | CASSLSGEQFF | TGTGCCAGCAGCTTGAGCGGTGAGCAGTTCTTC
TRBJ1-5 | TRBV27 | - | - | CASSPQGSHGNQPQHF | TGTGCCAGCAGTCCCCAGGGTTCCCATGGCAATCAGCCCCAGCATTTT
TRBJ2-1 | TRBV7-2 | TRBD1 | - | CASSTTGWESEQFF | TGTGCCAGCAGCACGACAGGGTGGGAGAGTGAGCAGTTCTTC
TRBJ2-3 | TRBV21-1 | - | - | CASREYAAAEDLFSTDTQYF | TGTGCCAGCAGGGAATACGCCGCAGCGGAGGACCTGTTTAGCACAGATACGCAGTATTTT
TRBJ2-1 | TRBV4-1 | TRBD1 | - | CASSQGQGNEQFF | TGCGCCAGCAGCCAAGGACAGGGAAATGAGCAGTTCTTC
TRBJ2-1 | TRBV7-9 | TRBD2 | once | CASSWGLAGLSYNEQFF | TGTGCCAGCAGCTGGGGACTAGCGGGCCTCTCCTACAATGAGCAGTTCTTC
TRBJ2-5 | TRBV7-8 | - | - | CASSGGRGWGETQYF | TGTGCCAGTTCAGGGGGGAGAGGGTGGGGAGAGACCCAGTACTTC
TRBJ1-2 | TRBV6-5 | TRBD1 | - | CASSLSGGAKFYGYTF | TGTGCCAGCAGTTTATCAGGGGGCGCGAAGTTCTATGGCTACACCTTC
TRBJ2-7 | TRBV27 | - | - | CASSLSGGGHLAYEQYF | TGTGCCAGCAGTTTATCTGGGGGAGGCCACCTGGCCTACGAGCAGTACTTC
TRBJ1-1 | TRBV29-1 | - | - | CSVNPGHTEAFF | TGCAGCGTGAACCCGGGACACACTGAAGCTTTCTTT
TRBJ2-3 | TRBV27 | - | once | CASSLSVTDTQYF | TGTGCCAGCAGTTTAAGTGTCACAGATACGCAGTATTTT
TRBJ2-2 | TRBV7-2 | TRBD2 | once | CASPGLAGAPGELFF | TGTGCCAGCCCCGGACTAGCGGGAGCCCCCGGGGAGCTGTTTTTT
TRBJ2-7 | TRBV7-2 | TRBD2 | - | CASSLSRGGSFPYEQYF | TGTGCCAGCAGCTTAAGTCGGGGCGGGAGTTTCCCCTACGAGCAGTACTTC
TRBJ2-4 | TRBV28 | - | - | CASSLEAVLAKNIQYF | TGTGCCAGCAGTTTAGAAGCAGTCTTAGCCAAAAACATTCAGTACTTC
TRBJ1-1 | TRBV5-1 | - | - | CASSLAAGNTEAFF | TGCGCCAGCAGCTTGGCCGCCGGGAACACTGAAGCTTTCTTT
TRBJ2-1 | TRBV7-9 | TRBD1 | - | CASSPPGQGPHRNEQFF | TGTGCCAGCAGCCCCCCTGGACAGGGGCCCCACCGCAATGAGCAGTTCTTC
TRBJ1-2 | TRBV18 | TRBD1 | - | CASSPAGQGDYGYTF | TGTGCCAGCTCTCCGGCGGGACAGGGGGACTATGGCTACACCTTC
TRBJ2-5 | TRBV27 | - | - | CASSSSSSQSQETQYF | TGTGCCAGCAGTTCCTCTAGCAGCCAGTCGCAAGAGACCCAGTACTTC
TRBJ2-7 | TRBV7-8 | - | - | CASTFSTASYEQYF | TGTGCCAGCACCTTTTCGACAGCCTCCTACGAGCAGTACTTC
TRBJ2-7 | TRBV6-5 | TRBD2 | - | CASEPGLAFEQYF | TGTGCCAGTGAACCGGGACTAGCGTTCGAGCAGTACTTC
TRBJ2-7 | TRBV28 | - | - | CASSIRWKPQSYEQYF | TGTGCCAGCAGCATACGATGGAAGCCTCAATCCTACGAGCAGTACTTC
TRBJ2-1 | TRBV9 | TRBD2 | - | CASSPQRENEQFF | TGTGCCAGCAGCCCCCAGCGGGAGAATGAGCAGTTCTTC
TRBJ2-4 | TRBV9 | TRBD2 | - | CASSFNGEGSSGPAKNIQYF | TGTGCCAGCAGCTTCAATGGGGAGGGGAGTTCGGGACCAGCCAAAAACATTCAGTACTTC
TRBJ2-1 | TRBV6-1 | - | - | CASSEKGRGGLYNEQFF | TGTGCCAGCAGTGAAAAGGGCAGGGGGGGACTATACAATGAGCAGTTCTTC
TRBJ2-3 | TRBV7-8 | - | - | CASRGTGWDTQYF | TGTGCCAGCAGGGGCACCGGTTGGGATACGCAGTATTTT
TRBJ2-1 | TRBV29-1 | TRBD2 | - | CSVRGGIYNEQFF | TGCAGCGTTCGGGGAGGGATATACAATGAGCAGTTCTTC
TRBJ2-2 | TRBV7-3 | TRBD1 | - | CASSLFGGTGGSGELFF | TGTGCCAGCAGCCTTTTCGGCGGGACAGGGGGCTCCGGGGAGCTGTTTTTT
TRBJ1-5 | TRBV6-5 | - | - | CASSPGRAQPQHF | TGTGCCAGCAGCCCCGGCAGGGCCCAGCCCCAGCATTTT
TRBJ2-7 | TRBV29-1 | - | - | CSVEVEETYEQYF | TGCAGCGTTGAAGTGGAGGAAACCTACGAGCAGTACTTC
TRBJ2-1 | TRBV6-5 | - | - | CASSYPGSNEQFF | TGTGCCAGCAGTTACCCCGGATCCAATGAGCAGTTCTTC
TRBJ2-1 | TRBV27 | TRBD2 | - | CASSTIAGPSYNEQFF | TGTGCCAGCAGTACTATAGCGGGGCCCTCCTACAATGAGCAGTTCTTC
TRBJ2-5 | TRBV11-2 | - | - | CASSPTGNYQETQYF | TGTGCCAGCAGCCCCACCGGGAACTACCAAGAGACCCAGTACTTC
TRBJ2-7 | TRBV6-6 | - | - | CASSYSGGREDEQYF | TGTGCCAGCAGTTATAGTGGGGGGCGCGAGGACGAGCAGTACTTC
TRBJ2-3 | TRBV29-1 | TRBD2 | - | CSGRTSGTSSTDTQYF | TGCAGCGGTCGGACTAGCGGAACATCTAGCACAGATACGCAGTATTTT
TRBJ2-1 | TRBV2 | - | once | CASSELDEQFF | TGTGCCAGCAGTGAACTGGATGAGCAGTTCTTC
TRBJ2-7 | TRBV4-1 | TRBD2 | - | CASSQDGLAGGYEQYF | TGCGCCAGCAGCCAAGACGGCCTAGCGGGGGGGTACGAGCAGTACTTC